This T cell receptor (beta chain) was sequenced in a study of cytomegalovirus exposure and HLA in healthy donors. Study outcomes and limitations: According to the study, around 150 TCR beta chains were cytomegalovirus-associated.

After removal of 2 bases from V and 1 base from J, the junction contained 4 bases not matched to a gene. Germline V gives CDR1 SGHDT, CDR2 YYEEEE. This CDR3 contains 15 residues. Points on this clone: What it binds is unknown.

60 Vbeta and 13 Jbeta primers were used in PCR. This table comes from immunoSEQ multiplex PCR, and its TCRdb copy is limited to in-frame clones, with some not included. The repertoire holds under 150,000 clones, with around 73% as singletons. What was sequenced was PBMCs. This TCR was sampled from a human donor in good health. The genes are TRBV5-6 and TRBJ2-5; 8 nucleotides match TRBD1. CDR3 loop: CASSLRTGGQETQYF. The CDR3 region has the DNA TGTGCCAGCAGCTTAAGAACAGGGGGCCAAGAGACCCAGTACTTC.